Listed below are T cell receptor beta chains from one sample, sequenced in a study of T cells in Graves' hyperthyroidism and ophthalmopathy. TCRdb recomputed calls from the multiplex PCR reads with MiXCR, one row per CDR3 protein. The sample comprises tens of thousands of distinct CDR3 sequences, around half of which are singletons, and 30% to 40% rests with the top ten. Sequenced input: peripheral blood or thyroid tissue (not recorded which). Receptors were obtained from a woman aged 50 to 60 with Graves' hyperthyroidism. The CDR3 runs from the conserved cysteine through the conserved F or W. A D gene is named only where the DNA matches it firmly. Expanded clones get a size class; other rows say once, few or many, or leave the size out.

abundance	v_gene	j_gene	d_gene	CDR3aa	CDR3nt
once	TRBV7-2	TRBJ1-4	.	CASRVGAPNEKLFF	TGTGCCAGCAGAGTTGGGGCACCCAATGAAAAACTGTTTTTT
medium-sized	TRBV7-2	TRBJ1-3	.	CASSLKKGKNGNTIYF	TGTGCCAGCAGCTTAAAGAAGGGGAAAAACGGAAACACCATATATTTT
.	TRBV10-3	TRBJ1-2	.	CAIKDNRSYYGYTF	TGTGCCATCAAGGATAACAGGAGCTACTATGGCTACACCTTC
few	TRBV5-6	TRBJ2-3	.	CASSLNTPEVTDTQYF	TGTGCCAGCAGCTTAAATACACCCGAGGTGACAGATACGCAGTATTTT
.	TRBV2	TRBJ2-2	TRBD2	CASSAKREGNTGELFF	TGTGCCAGCAGTGCTAAGCGGGAGGGGAACACCGGGGAGCTGTTTTTT
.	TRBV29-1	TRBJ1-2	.	CSGGGGGYGYTF	TGCAGCGGGGGGGGGGGGGGCTATGGCTACACCTTC
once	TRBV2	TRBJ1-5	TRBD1	CASSIGGPNQPQHF	TGTGCCAGCAGTATAGGGGGCCCTAATCAGCCCCAGCATTTT
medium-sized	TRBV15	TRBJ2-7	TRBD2	CATSRDGAGVDEQYF	TGTGCCACCAGCAGAGACGGTGCGGGAGTGGACGAGCAGTACTTC
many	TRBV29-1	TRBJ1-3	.	CSAARGHPPNTIYF	TGCAGCGCCGCCCGGGGCCATCCTCCAAACACCATATATTTT
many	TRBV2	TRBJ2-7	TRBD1	CASSETGTGYEQYF	TGTGCCAGCAGTGAGACAGGGACCGGCTACGAGCAGTACTTC
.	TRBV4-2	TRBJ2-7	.	CASSPQGNYEQYF	TGTGCCAGCAGCCCCCAGGGGAACTACGAGCAGTACTTC
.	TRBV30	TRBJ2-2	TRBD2	CAWSGLAGGTGELFF	TGTGCCTGGAGTGGACTAGCGGGAGGGACCGGGGAGCTGTTTTTT
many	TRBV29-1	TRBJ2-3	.	CSVAGRERAPLRTDTQYF	TGCAGCGTTGCGGGCCGGGAGAGAGCCCCACTACGCACAGATACGCAGTATTTT
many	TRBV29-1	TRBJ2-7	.	CSVADSYEQYF	TGCAGCGTTGCAGACTCCTACGAGCAGTACTTC
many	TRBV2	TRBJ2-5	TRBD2	CASSEGPSGRGQETQYF	TGTGCCAGCAGTGAAGGGCCTAGCGGGAGAGGACAAGAGACCCAGTACTTC
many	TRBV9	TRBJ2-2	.	CASSVRNGGELFF	TGTGCCAGCAGCGTAAGGAATGGCGGGGAGCTGTTTTTT
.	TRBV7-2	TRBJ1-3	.	CASSPGHTIYF	TGTGCCAGCAGCCCCGGACACACCATATATTTT
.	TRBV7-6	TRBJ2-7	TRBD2	CASSLASGTSGSGYEQYF	TGTGCCAGCAGCTTAGCGTCCGGGACTAGCGGGAGCGGGTACGAGCAGTACTTC
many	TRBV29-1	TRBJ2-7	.	CSVEPVGSIQQYF	TGCAGCGTTGAACCCGTCGGTAGCATCCAGCAGTACTTC
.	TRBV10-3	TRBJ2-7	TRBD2	CAIRAATSGFYEQYF	TGTGCCATCAGGGCCGCGACTAGCGGGTTCTACGAGCAGTACTTC
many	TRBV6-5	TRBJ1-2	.	CASQGFSGYTF	TGTGCCAGCCAAGGGTTCTCGGGCTACACCTTC
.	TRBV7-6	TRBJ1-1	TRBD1	CASSLLEGGSNTEAFF	TGTGCCAGCAGCTTACTAGAAGGGGGCTCGAACACTGAAGCTTTCTTT
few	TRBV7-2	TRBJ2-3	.	CASSDRPGTDTQYF	TGTGCCAGCAGCGATCGACCGGGCACAGATACGCAGTATTTT
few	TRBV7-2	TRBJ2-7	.	CASSFKPQGNEQYF	TGTGCCAGCAGCTTCAAACCGCAGGGTAACGAGCAGTACTTC
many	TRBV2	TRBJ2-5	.	CASSLLGTDQETQYF	TGTGCCAGCAGTCTTCTTGGGACGGATCAAGAGACCCAGTACTTC
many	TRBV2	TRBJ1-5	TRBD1	CASGDGQGWQPQHF	TGTGCCAGCGGGGACGGACAGGGTTGGCAGCCCCAGCATTTT
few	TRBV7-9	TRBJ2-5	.	CASSLTMGVGETQYF	TGTGCCAGCAGCCTCACCATGGGGGTAGGGGAGACCCAGTACTTC
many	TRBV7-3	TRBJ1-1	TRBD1	CASSFTGDTEAFF	TGTGCCAGCAGCTTCACAGGGGACACTGAAGCTTTCTTT
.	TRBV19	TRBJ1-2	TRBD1	CASSPGQADYGYTF	TGTGCCAGTAGTCCGGGACAGGCGGACTATGGCTACACCTTC
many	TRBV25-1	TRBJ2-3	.	CASSFGGQGTDTQYF	TGTGCCAGCAGTTTCGGGGGGCAGGGGACAGATACGCAGTATTTT
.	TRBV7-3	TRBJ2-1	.	CASSLGLNGLNEQFF	TGTGCCAGCAGCTTAGGGCTGAATGGGTTGAATGAGCAGTTCTTC
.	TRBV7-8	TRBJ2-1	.	CASSPLGGNEQFF	TGTGCCAGCAGCCCCCTTGGAGGGAATGAGCAGTTCTTC
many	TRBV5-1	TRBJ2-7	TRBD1	CASSLGGQGSGEQYF	TGCGCCAGCAGCTTGGGTGGACAGGGTTCGGGCGAGCAGTACTTC